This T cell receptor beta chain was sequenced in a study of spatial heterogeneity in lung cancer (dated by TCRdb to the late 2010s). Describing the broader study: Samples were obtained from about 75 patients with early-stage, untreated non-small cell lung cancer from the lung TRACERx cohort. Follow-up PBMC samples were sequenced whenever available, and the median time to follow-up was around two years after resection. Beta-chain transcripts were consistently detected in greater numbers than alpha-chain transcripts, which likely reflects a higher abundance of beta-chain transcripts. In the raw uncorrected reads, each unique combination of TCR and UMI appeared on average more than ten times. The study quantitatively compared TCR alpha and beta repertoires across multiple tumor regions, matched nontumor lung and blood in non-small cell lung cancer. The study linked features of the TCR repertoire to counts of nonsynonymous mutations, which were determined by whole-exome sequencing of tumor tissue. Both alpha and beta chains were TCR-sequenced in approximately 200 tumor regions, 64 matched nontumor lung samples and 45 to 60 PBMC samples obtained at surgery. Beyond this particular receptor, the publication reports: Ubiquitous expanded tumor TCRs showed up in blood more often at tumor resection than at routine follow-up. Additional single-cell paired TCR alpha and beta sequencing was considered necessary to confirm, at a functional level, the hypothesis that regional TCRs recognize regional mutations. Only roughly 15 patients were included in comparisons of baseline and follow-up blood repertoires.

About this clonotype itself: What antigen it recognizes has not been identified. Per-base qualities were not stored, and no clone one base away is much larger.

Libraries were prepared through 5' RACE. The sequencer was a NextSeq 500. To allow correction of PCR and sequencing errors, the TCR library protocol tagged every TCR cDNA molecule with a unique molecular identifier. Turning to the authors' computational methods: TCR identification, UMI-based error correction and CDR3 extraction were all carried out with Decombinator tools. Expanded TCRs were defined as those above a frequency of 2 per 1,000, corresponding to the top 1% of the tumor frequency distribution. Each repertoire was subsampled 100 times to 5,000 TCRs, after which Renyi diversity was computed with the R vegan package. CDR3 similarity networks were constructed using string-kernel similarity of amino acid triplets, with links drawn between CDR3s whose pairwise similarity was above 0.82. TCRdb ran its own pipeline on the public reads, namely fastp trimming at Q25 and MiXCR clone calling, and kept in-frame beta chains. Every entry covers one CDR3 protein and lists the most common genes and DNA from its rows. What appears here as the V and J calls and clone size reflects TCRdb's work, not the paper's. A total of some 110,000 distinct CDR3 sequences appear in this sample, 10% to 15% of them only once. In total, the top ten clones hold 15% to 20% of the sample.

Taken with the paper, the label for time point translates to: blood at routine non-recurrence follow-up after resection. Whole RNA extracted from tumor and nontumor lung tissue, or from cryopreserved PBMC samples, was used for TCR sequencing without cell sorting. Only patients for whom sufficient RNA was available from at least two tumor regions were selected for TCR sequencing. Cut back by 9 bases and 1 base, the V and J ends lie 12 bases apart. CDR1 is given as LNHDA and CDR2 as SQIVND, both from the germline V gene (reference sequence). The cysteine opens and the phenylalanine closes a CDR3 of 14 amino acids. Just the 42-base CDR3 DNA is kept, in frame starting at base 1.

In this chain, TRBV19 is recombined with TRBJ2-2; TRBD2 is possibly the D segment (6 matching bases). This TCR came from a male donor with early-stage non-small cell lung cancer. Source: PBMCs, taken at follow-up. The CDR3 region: CASRGTGNTGELFF. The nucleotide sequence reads TGTGCCAGCCGCGGGACGGGGAACACCGGGGAGCTGTTTTTT.